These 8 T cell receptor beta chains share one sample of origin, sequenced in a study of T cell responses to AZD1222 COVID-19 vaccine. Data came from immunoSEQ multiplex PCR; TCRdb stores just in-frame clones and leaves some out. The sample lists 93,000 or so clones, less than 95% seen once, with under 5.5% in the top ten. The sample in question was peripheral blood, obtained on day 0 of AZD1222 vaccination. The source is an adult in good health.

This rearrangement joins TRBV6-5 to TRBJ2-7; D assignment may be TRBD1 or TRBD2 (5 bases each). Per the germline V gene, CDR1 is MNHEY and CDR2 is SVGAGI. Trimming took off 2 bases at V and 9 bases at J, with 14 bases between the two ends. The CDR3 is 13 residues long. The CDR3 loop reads CASSYLGAAGQYF. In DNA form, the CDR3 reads TGTGCCAGCAGTTACCTCGGGGCGGCAGGGCAGTACTTC.

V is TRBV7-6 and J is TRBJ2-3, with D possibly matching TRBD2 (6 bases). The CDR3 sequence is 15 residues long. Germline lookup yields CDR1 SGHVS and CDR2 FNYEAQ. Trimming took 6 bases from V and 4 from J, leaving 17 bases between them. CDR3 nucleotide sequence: TGTGCCAGCAGGCGCGGGGCAGGGCGGGCAGATACGCAGTATTTT. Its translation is CASRRGAGRADTQYF.

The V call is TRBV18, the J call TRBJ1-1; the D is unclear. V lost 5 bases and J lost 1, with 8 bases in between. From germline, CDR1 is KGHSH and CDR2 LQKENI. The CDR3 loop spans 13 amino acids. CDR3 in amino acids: CASSRPENTEAFF. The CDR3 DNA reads TGTGCCAGCTCAAGGCCCGAGAACACTGAAGCTTTCTTT.

CDR3 sequence (DNA): TGTGCCAGCAGTTTGTTGGCCTACGAGCAGTACTTC. Amino acids: CASSLLAYEQYF. This chain links TRBV6-6 with TRBJ2-7; D is uncertain. CDR1 MNHNY and CDR2 SVGAGI come from the germline V gene (reference sequence). The CDR3 runs 12 residues. The V and J ends lost 4 bases and 2 bases respectively, with 6 bases between them.

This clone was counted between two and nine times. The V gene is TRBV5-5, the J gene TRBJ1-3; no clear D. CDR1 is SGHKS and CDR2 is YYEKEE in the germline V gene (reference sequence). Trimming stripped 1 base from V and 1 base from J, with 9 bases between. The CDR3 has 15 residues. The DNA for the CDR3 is TGTGCCAGCAGCTTGAGCGCAGGATCTGGAAACACCATATATTTT. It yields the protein CASSLSAGSGNTIYF.

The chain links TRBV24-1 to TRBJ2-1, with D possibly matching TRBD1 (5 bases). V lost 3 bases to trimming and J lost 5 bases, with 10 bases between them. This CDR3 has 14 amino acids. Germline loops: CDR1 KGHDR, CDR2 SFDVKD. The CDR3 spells CATSDPRGNNEQFF. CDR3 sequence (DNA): TGTGCCACCAGTGATCCAAGGGGCAACAATGAGCAGTTCTTC.

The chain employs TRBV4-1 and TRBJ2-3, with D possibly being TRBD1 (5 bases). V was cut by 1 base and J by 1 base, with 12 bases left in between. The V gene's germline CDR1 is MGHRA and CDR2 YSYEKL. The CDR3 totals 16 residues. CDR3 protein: CASSQVKGAGTDTQYF. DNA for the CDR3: TGCGCCAGCAGCCAAGTTAAAGGGGCTGGCACAGATACGCAGTATTTT.

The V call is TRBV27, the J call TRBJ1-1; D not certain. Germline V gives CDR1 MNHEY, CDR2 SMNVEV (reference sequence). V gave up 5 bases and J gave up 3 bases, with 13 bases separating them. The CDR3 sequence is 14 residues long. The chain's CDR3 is CASSIKSGYTEAFF. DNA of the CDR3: TGTGCCAGCAGTATAAAAAGTGGGTACACTGAAGCTTTCTTT.